Sequencing of this T cell receptor beta chain was carried out in a study of PD-L1 blockade in urothelial cancer (dated by TCRdb to about 2017). A note on the overall study: Every patient began therapy in about 2014 and was given atezolizumab 1,200 mg intravenously every 3 weeks. Somatic, immune and clinical correlates of response to PD-L1 blockade with atezolizumab in urothelial cancer were the focus of an exploratory multi-omic analysis. Pretreatment blood TCR-seq was available for about 28 patients, at least one posttreatment blood collection was obtained for 25 or so patients, and tumor TCR-seq was available for 25 or so patients. In the same patients, pretreatment tumors underwent whole exome sequencing and RNA sequencing in addition to TCR sequencing. Pretreatment tumor samples, along with matched peripheral blood serially collected before and after atezolizumab treatment, were subjected to TCR sequencing. Blood samples were analyzed at 3 weeks after treatment start (second dose) and at 6 weeks after treatment start. A median of roughly 140,000 T cells and approximately 86,000 unique TCRs was obtained from blood samples, and a median clonality of roughly 0.08 was observed. An ECOG performance status of 0 or 1 was recorded for the patients, and 0 to 3 prior chemotherapy regimens had been received by the patients. Durable clinical benefit was achieved by nine patients but not by the remaining 20. Durable clinical benefit was defined as progression-free survival longer than 6 months, and TCR features were also tested against progression-free and overall survival. About 90% of the roughly 30 patients were males with bladder-origin urothelial cancer, and about 60% of the roughly 30 reported a prior smoking history. Broader findings and caveats from the paper: Because the sample size was small (n of about 29) and many exploratory analyses were performed, the results are intended to be hypothesis-generating. At 3 weeks after the start of treatment, tumor-associated TCR clones in peripheral blood had expanded more in patients with durable benefit (n of about 21, p = 0.022). A pretreatment peripheral blood TCR clonality below the median was linked to improved progression-free and overall survival.

On this clone itself: The antigen it recognizes is unknown. Within one base of it there is no much larger clone, and no base qualities were kept.

The cysteine opens and the phenylalanine closes a CDR3 of 16 amino acids. Only the CDR3 DNA stays, 48 bases, in frame from base 1. The germline V gene encodes CDR1 PRHDT and CDR2 FYEKMQ (reference sequence). The junction shows trimming of 3 bases on V and 3 bases on J, and the gene matches do not reach 9 bases of it. To estimate absolute template abundance from read counts, synthetic TCR analog templates were spiked into each PCR. The immunoSEQ assay used bias-controlled V and J gene primers to amplify TCRbeta CDR3 regions from genomic DNA. Sequencing of rearranged TCRbeta segments was performed at approximately 20X coverage. The study's own analysis went as follows. Sequencing errors were corrected by clustering and CDR3s were annotated against IMGT to assign V, D and J genes. Downstream analyses used only productive TCRbeta rearrangements and left out out-of-frame or stop-codon sequences. Clonality was computed as one minus Shannon entropy normalized by the log of the number of unique productive sequences. Clones differing between time points or between blood and tumor were identified using Fisher's exact test with Benjamini-Hochberg correction, with an adjusted p below 0.01 applied as the threshold. TCRdb took over this immuneACCESS table, retaining in-frame rearrangements with V and J assigned. Such tables are incomplete; in checked studies, under half of the missing clones stem from an unresolved V gene, and the remainder is unexplained. The V and J calls and clone size are taken from that table; D and trimming were inferred from the DNA. This sample lists some 120,000 clones; roughly 90% were detected once. The leading ten clones occupy 1.7% of the sample.

Taken with the paper, the label for time point translates to: peripheral blood 6 weeks after treatment start. The cohort comprised approximately 30 patients with locally advanced or metastatic urothelial carcinoma treated at Memorial Sloan Kettering on a trial protocol. Peripheral blood mononuclear cells were collected pretreatment and during treatment, with between 1 and 8 total time points obtained per patient. The Qiagen DNeasy Blood extraction kit was used to purify genomic DNA from total PBMCs and tumor samples. PBMCs were collected pretreatment and during treatment, and were isolated and stored as previously described.

The chain links TRBV13 with TRBJ1-1, and TRBD1 aligns with 8 junction nucleotides. This receptor was obtained from a man aged 60 to 75 with urothelial cancer. The starting material was PBMCs, obtained around atezolizumab (anti-PD-L1) treatment. The DNA reads as follows: TGTGCCAGCAGCTTCCCCACGGGACAGGCTGACACTGAAGCTTTCTTT. Its product reads: CASSFPTGQADTEAFF.